This TCR beta chain was sequenced during a study of blood T cell repertoires in COVID-19 (dated by TCRdb to the early 2020s). Background for the entire study: Samples from collaborators originated in the United States, Italy and Spain and spanned both the acute and convalescent phases of COVID-19. A freely available public database, intended as a resource for researchers studying the immune response to SARS-CoV-2, is where the repertoires were released. The material from the prospective study consisted of cDNA or gDNA derived from T cells, B-cell-depleted T cells, or PBMCs. Samples came from the ongoing ImmuneRACE study (first 160 participants) plus 1,254 subjects from 6 global collaborators. Deeply sampled blood TCRbeta repertoires from subjects exposed to, actively infected with, or recovered from COVID-19 were included in the dataset. A de-identified subject ID, COVID-19 status, age in years and sex were almost always included in the sample metadata. HLA class I and class II types, where available, came from metadata supplied by the sample provider rather than from assay-based typing. Broader findings and caveats from the paper: How much clinical and demographic metadata was included differed by source and by participant, and the metadata was provided uncurated.

Samples from volunteer blood donors who had recovered from COVID-19 were contributed by a second Seattle source. Each collaborating institution followed its own protocols to collect whole blood in K2EDTA tubes. For TCRbeta analysis, collaborators shipped samples in one of three forms: frozen whole blood, isolated PBMCs, or DNA extracted from either of those sample types. TCRbeta CDR3 regions were amplified from genomic DNA using the immunoSEQ Assay, a bias-controlled multiplex PCR. In the source study's methods: The number of nucleated cells in each sample was estimated by amplification of reference gene primers within the assay. To quantify the absolute abundance of each unique TCRbeta CDR3 rearrangement, sequence reads were collapsed and filtered. For each sample, productive Simpson clonality was calculated as the square root of Simpson's diversity index over productive rearrangements. The table comes from immuneACCESS by way of TCRdb, which keeps in-frame sequences with V and J called. Part of the clones is missing from these tables; in studies checked, under half for an unresolved V gene and the rest for unknown reasons. D and trimming come from the DNA, and the V and J calls and clone size come from that table. This sample has about 260,000 clones in its table, and approximately 82% of those were observed once. The ten most abundant clones make up 3.5% to 5.5% of the sample.

From the germline V gene, CDR1 is KGHSH and CDR2 is LQKENI. Between the V and J ends, shortened by 3 bases and 8 bases respectively, the junction contains 8 bases. Including the terminal cysteine and phenylalanine, the CDR3 comprises 13 residues. The sequence is cut down to CDR3 DNA, 39 bases in frame from base 1. Concerning this clone: It has no known antigen specificity. Base quality data are lacking; no much larger clone is found one base away.

The sequence was obtained from a man aged 60 to 69 who had recovered from COVID-19. The chain employs TRBV18 and TRBJ1-6; the D gene identity is not certain. The sequencing input was peripheral blood. The CDR3 protein sequence reads: CASSPRDYSPLHF. The sequenced DNA is TGTGCCAGCTCACCTCGGGATTATTCACCCCTCCACTTT.